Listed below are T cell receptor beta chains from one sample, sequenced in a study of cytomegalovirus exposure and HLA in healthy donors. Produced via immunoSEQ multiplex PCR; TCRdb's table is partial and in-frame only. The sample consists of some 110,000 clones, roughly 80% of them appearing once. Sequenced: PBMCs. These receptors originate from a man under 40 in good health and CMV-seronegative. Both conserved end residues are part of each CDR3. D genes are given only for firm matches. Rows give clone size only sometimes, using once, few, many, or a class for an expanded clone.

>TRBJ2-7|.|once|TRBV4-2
CASSPTVGDSYEQYF
TGTGCCAGCAGCCCGACAGTAGGGGATAGCTACGAGCAGTACTTC
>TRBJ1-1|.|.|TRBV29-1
CSVEDQAGNTEAFF
TGCAGCGTTGAAGATCAGGCAGGGAACACTGAAGCTTTCTTT
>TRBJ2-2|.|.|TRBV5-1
CASSYPTAPRVGELFF
TGCGCCAGCAGCTACCCGACAGCCCCTCGCGTCGGGGAGCTGTTTTTT
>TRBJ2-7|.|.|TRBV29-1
CSVEAPLEGSYEQYF
TGCAGCGTTGAAGCCCCACTAGAAGGCTCCTACGAGCAGTACTTC
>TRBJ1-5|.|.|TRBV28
CASNSYSNQPQHF
TGTGCCAGCAACAGCTATAGCAATCAGCCCCAGCATTTT
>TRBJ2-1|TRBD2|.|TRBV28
CASRAGGSYNEQFF
TGTGCCAGCCGGGCGGGGGGCTCCTACAATGAGCAGTTCTTC
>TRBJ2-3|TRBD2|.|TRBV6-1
CASLAVTDTQYF
TGTGCCAGCCTAGCGGTCACAGATACGCAGTATTTT
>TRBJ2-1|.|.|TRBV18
CASSPKDSYYNEQFF
TGTGCCAGCTCACCGAAGGACTCCTACTACAATGAGCAGTTCTTC
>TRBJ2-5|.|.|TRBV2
CATQANRDAETQYF
TGTGCCACACAGGCCAACAGGGATGCAGAGACCCAGTACTTC
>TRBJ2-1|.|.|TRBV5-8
CASSLPWGHNEQFF
TGTGCCAGCAGCTTACCCTGGGGCCACAATGAGCAGTTCTTC
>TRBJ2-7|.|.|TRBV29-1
CSALDSRFSYEQYF
TGCAGCGCCCTGGACAGCCGATTTTCCTACGAGCAGTACTTC
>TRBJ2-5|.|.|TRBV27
CASVWGRGETQYF
TGTGCCAGCGTCTGGGGGCGCGGGGAGACCCAGTACTTC
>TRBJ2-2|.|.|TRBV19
CASSIPQPNTGELFF
TGTGCCAGTAGTATACCACAGCCGAACACCGGGGAGCTGTTTTTT
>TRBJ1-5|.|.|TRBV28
CASSGGATIQPQHF
TGTGCCAGCAGTGGGGGGGCGACGATTCAGCCCCAGCATTTT
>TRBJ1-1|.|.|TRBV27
CASSLWARGHTEAFF
TGTGCCAGCAGTTTATGGGCCCGAGGGCACACTGAAGCTTTCTTT
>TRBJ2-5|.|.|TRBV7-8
CASSLARIGGQETQYF
TGTGCCAGCAGCTTAGCTCGTATAGGGGGCCAAGAGACCCAGTACTTC
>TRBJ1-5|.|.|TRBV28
CASSNYQQPQHF
TGTGCCAGCAGTAATTACCAGCAGCCCCAGCATTTT
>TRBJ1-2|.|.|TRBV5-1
CASSLDLQGYTF
TGCGCCAGCAGCTTGGACCTGCAGGGCTACACCTTC
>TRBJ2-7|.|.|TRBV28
CASSPWGSSSSYEQYF
TGTGCCAGCAGCCCCTGGGGCAGCTCGAGCTCCTACGAGCAGTACTTC
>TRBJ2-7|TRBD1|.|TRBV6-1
CASSEGIGTGGYEQYF
TGTGCCAGCAGTGAGGGGATCGGGACAGGCGGCTACGAGCAGTACTTC
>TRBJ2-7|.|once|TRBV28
CASSLRQPVHEQYF
TGTGCCAGCAGTTTACGACAGCCCGTCCACGAGCAGTACTTC
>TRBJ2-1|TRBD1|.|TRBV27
CASSLGTAYNEQFF
TGTGCCAGCAGTCTCGGGACAGCCTACAATGAGCAGTTCTTC
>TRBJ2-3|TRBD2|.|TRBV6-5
CASSYVPGGADTQYF
TGTGCCAGCAGTTACGTACCGGGGGGGGCAGATACGCAGTATTTT
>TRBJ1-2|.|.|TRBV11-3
CASSPVQGNYGYTF
TGTGCCAGCAGCCCCGTACAGGGTAACTATGGCTACACCTTC
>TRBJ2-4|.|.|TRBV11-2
CASSLMRPEDIQYF
TGTGCCAGCAGCTTAATGCGGCCTGAGGACATTCAGTACTTC
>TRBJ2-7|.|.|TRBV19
CASSWDFEAYEQYF
TGTGCCAGTAGCTGGGACTTCGAGGCCTACGAGCAGTACTTC
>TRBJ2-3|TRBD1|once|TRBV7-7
CASSLGAPTGYSDTQYF
TGTGCCAGCAGCTTAGGGGCCCCGACAGGGTACTCAGATACGCAGTATTTT
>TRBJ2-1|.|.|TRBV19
CATQPGTAIFNEQFF
TGTGCCACCCAGCCGGGGACTGCGATTTTCAATGAGCAGTTCTTC
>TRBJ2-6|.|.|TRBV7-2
CASSLSRSGANGLTF
TGTGCCAGCAGCTTAAGCAGGTCTGGGGCCAACGGCCTGACTTTC
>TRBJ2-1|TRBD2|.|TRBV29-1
CSVEGLERGVDYNEQFF
TGCAGCGTTGAAGGTTTAGAGCGGGGGGTGGATTACAATGAGCAGTTCTTC
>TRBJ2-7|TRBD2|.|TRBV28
CASSFGAGGFNEQYF
TGTGCCAGCAGTTTCGGGGCGGGGGGTTTTAACGAGCAGTACTTC
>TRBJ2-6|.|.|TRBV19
CATRNPGAGANGLTF
TGTGCCACCAGAAATCCAGGGGCTGGGGCCAACGGCCTGACTTTC
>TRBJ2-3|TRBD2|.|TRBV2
CASKNGGGTDTQYF
TGTGCCAGCAAGAACGGGGGGGGCACAGATACGCAGTATTTT
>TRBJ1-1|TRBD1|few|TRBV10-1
CASSVDRVEAFF
TGCGCCAGCAGTGTGGACAGGGTGGAGGCTTTCTTT
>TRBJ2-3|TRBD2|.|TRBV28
CASIETSGGNFKDTQYF
TGTGCCAGCATCGAGACTAGCGGGGGGAACTTTAAAGATACGCAGTATTTT
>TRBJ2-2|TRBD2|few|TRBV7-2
CASTGGGTKNTGELFF
TGTGCCAGCACCGGGGGGGGAACTAAAAACACCGGGGAGCTGTTTTTT
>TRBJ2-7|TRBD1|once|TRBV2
CASSDQGQSYEQYF
TGTGCCAGCAGTGATCAGGGACAGTCTTACGAGCAGTACTTC
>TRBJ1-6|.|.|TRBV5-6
CASSLSRTFGGSPLHF
TGTGCCAGCAGCTTATCCCGGACATTTGGGGGCTCACCCCTCCACTTT
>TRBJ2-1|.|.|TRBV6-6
CASSYVGAYEQFF
TGTGCCAGCAGTTACGTGGGGGCATATGAGCAGTTCTTC
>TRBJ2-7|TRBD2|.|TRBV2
CASSVLADRSWEQYF
TGTGCCAGCAGTGTACTAGCGGACCGCTCTTGGGAGCAGTACTTC
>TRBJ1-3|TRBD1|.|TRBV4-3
CASSQSGNRGSSGNTIYF
TGCGCCAGCAGCCAAAGTGGGAACAGGGGAAGCTCTGGAAACACCATATATTTT
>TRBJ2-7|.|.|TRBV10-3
CAISESEAGEQYF
TGTGCCATCAGTGAGTCTGAAGCGGGCGAGCAGTACTTC
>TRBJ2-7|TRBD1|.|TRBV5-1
CASSTDLTGSYEQYF
TGCGCCAGCAGCACCGATTTGACAGGGTCCTACGAGCAGTACTTC
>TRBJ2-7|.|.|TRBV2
CASSEATAYEQYF
TGTGCCAGCAGTGAAGCTACAGCCTACGAGCAGTACTTC
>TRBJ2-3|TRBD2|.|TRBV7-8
CASSSRGRGVADTQYF
TGTGCCAGCTCCTCCCGAGGGCGGGGGGTAGCAGATACGCAGTATTTT
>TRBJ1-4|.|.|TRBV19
CASSQGFRRKLFF
TGTGCCAGTAGTCAGGGGTTTCGGCGGAAACTGTTTTTT
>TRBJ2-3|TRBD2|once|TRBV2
CASRRAGGTDTQYF
TGTGCCAGCAGGAGAGCGGGGGGAACAGATACGCAGTATTTT
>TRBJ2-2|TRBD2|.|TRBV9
CASSQTGGNTGELFF
TGTGCCAGCAGCCAAACGGGGGGGAACACCGGGGAGCTGTTTTTT
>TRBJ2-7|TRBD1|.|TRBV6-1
CASRGQGSYEQYF
TGTGCCAGCAGGGGACAGGGCTCCTACGAGCAGTACTTC
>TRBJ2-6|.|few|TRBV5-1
CASSRWDTSSGANVLTF
TGCGCCAGCAGCCGGTGGGACACGAGCTCTGGGGCCAACGTCCTGACTTTC